The present T cell receptor beta chain was sequenced within a study of vaccination effects on CD4 cells after COVID-19. TCRdb's copy holds only in-frame clones and misses some; the assay was immunoSEQ multiplex PCR. The sample carries about 68,000 clones, over 70% recorded once. As for this clone: Its specificity is not known.

In the ViraFEST assay, antigen-specific CD4+ clonotypes were identified by expansion after peptide-pool stimulation. Cultured cells yielded isolated CD4+ T cells after 10 days. Vaccinated recipients, who were negative for nucleocapsid antibodies, had no history of SARS-CoV-2 infection. Culturing of 1.5 million to 2.5 million PBMC per well took place with about 10 IU/ml IL-2 and approximately 9.9 ug/ml peptides. Researchers swapped half the medium for IL-2 medium on both days 3 and 7. The CDR3 is 12 residues long. V was pared by 5 bases and J by 16 bases, with 8 bases of the junction left unmatched. The sample here was CD4+ T cells from PBMCs cultured with SARS-CoV-2 spike peptides, taken before COVID-19 vaccination. The gene calls are TRBV12-3 or TRBV12-4 and TRBJ2-2, with 9 bases that match TRBD2. The TCR comes from a human donor who received a COVID-19 vaccine. The CDR3 sequence: CASSPSGTSPFF. The CDR3 DNA reads TGTGCCAGCAGTCCATCCGGGACTAGCCCGTTTTTT.